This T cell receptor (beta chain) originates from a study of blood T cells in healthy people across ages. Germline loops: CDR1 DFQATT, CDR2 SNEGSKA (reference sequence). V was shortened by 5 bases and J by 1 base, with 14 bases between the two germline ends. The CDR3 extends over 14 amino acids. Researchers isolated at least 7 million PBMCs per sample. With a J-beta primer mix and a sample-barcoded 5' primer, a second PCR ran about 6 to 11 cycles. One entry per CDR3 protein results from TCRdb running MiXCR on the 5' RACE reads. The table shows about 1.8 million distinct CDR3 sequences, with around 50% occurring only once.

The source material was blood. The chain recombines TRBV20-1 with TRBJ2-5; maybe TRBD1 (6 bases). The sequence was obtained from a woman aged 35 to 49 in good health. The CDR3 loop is CSADQGWSQETQYF. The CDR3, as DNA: TGCAGTGCTGACCAGGGGTGGTCCCAAGAGACCCAGTACTTC.